These 26 T cell receptor beta chains originate from one sample sequenced in a study of blood T cell repertoires in COVID-19. TCRdb keeps only in-frame clones here, not all; method: immunoSEQ multiplex PCR. The table includes 150,000 to 160,000 clones, 70% to 90% detected once. Sequencing input: peripheral blood. The receptors were sampled from a man in his 60s with COVID-19, enrolled during active disease.

The chain employs TRBV9 and TRBJ2-5; 8 bases match TRBD2. CDR3 length: 15 amino acids. Trimming at V came to 4 bases and at J to 5 bases, leaving 10 bases not matched to a gene. Germline V gene lookup returns CDR1 SGDLS and CDR2 YYNGEE. The CDR3 here is CASSPREGRLETQYF. CDR3 nucleotide sequence: TGTGCCAGCAGCCCTCGGGAGGGCCGCTTGGAGACCCAGTACTTC. The entire variable domain, with the rest obtained from reference TRBV9 and TRBJ2-5, is as follows: DSGVTQTPKHLITATGQRVTLRCSPRSGDLSVYWYQQSLDQGLQFLIQYYNGEERAKGNILERFSAQQFPDLHSELNLSSLELGDSALYFCASSPREGRLETQYFGPGTRLLVL.

V usage is TRBV6-5 and J usage is TRBJ2-3; TRBD1 is a possible D gene (5 bases). The V end lost 0 bases, the J end lost 4 bases, and 8 bases lay between the germline ends. Looked up from germline, CDR1 is MNHEY and CDR2 is SVGAGI. There are 14 residues in the CDR3. In DNA form, the CDR3 reads TGTGCCAGCAGTTACTCGAAAGGGGCAGATACGCAGTATTTT. Translating it yields CASSYSKGADTQYF.

The count of this clone is one. The chain employs TRBV5-1 and TRBJ1-5; D not resolved. Looked up from germline, CDR1 is SGHRS and CDR2 is YFSETQ. V was pared by 0 bases and J by 4 bases, with 11 bases between. The CDR3 spans 15 residues. In DNA, the CDR3 is TGCGCCAGCAGCTTGGCCGGTCGATGGAATCAGCCCCAGCATTTT. Protein: CASSLAGRWNQPQHF. Supplemented by reference TRBV5-1 and TRBJ1-5, the full variable domain reads KAGVTQTPRYLIKTRGQQVTLSCSPISGHRSVSWYQQTPGQGLQFLFEYFSETQRNKGNFPGRFSGRQFSNSRSEMNVSTLELGDSALYLCASSLAGRWNQPQHFGDGTRLSIL.

This clone was detected only a few times. The CDR3 nucleotides are TGCGCCAGCAGCCTCGGACGGGGGGCCGGGGAGCTGTTTTTT. Encoded protein: CASSLGRGAGELFF. The V call is TRBV4-3, the J call TRBJ2-2; TRBD2 agrees at 7 bases. With 4 bases clipped from V and 6 bases from J, the junction kept 5 bases outside the gene matches. Germline-derived CDR1 and CDR2 are LGHNA and YSLEER. This CDR3 contains 14 residues.

The genes are TRBV6-5 and TRBJ1-2; TRBD1 agrees at 9 bases. With 7 bases clipped from V and 4 bases from J, the junction kept 7 bases outside the gene matches. CDR1 is MNHEY, CDR2 SVGAGI, per germline. The CDR3 is 14 amino acids. As DNA, the CDR3 is TGTGCCAGCACCCTGGACAGGGGTGGCTATGGCTACACCTTC. Translating gives CASTLDRGGYGYTF.

The J gene is TRBJ2-1, the V gene TRBV10-3; 10 bases fit TRBD2. This CDR3 is 16 amino acids long. J was trimmed by 4 bases and V by 5 bases; bases with no gene match: 8. The germline V gene has CDR1 ENHRY and CDR2 SYGVKD. The DNA of the CDR3 is TGTGCCATCAGTACCGGACTAGCGGTTACATACAATGAGCAGTTCTTC. It yields the protein CAISTGLAVTYNEQFF.

The chain combines TRBV5-6 with TRBJ1-1; the D is unclear. CDR3 size: 13 residues. V was pared by 1 base and J by 3 bases, with 7 bases between. CDR1 is SGHDT and CDR2 is YYEEEE in the germline V gene. The CDR3 region has the DNA TGTGCCAGCAGCTTGTCTCAGGACACTGAAGCTTTCTTT. Translated: CASSLSQDTEAFF.

The V call is TRBV7-3, the J call TRBJ2-3, with D maybe TRBD2 (6 bases). Between the trimmed V and J ends, which lost 2 bases and 4 bases, there was a span of 13 bases. The length of the CDR3 is 15 residues. Looked up from germline, CDR1 is SGHTA and CDR2 is FQGTGA. The CDR3 spells CASSLGGAFPDTQYF. CDR3 in DNA: TGTGCCAGCAGCTTAGGAGGGGCATTCCCAGATACGCAGTATTTT.

The rearrangement links TRBV15 to TRBJ2-2; TRBD1 matches 11 bases. V dropped 3 bases and J dropped 1; count of bases not matched to a gene: 7. This CDR3 is 18 amino acids long. Per germline, CDR1 LNHNV and CDR2 YYDKDF (reference sequence). The DNA for the CDR3 is TGTGCCACCAGCAGGGGTCCGGGACAGGGGGGGAACACCGGGGAGCTGTTTTTT. Its protein product is CATSRGPGQGGNTGELFF.

This clone was seen more than once but under ten times. In DNA form, the CDR3 reads TGTGCCAGCAGTCCACTAGGGGGTAACAATCAGCCCCAGCATTTT. Translation: CASSPLGGNNQPQHF. This sequence joins TRBV25-1 and TRBJ1-5, with D perhaps matching TRBD1 (6 bases). Germline CDR1 is MGHDK and CDR2 is SYGVNS. The CDR3 sequence is 15 residues long. Trimming left V 5 bases short and J 3 bases short, with 14 bases between.

The V gene is TRBV19, the J gene TRBJ1-1, with TRBD1 identical over 7 bases. The CDR3 is made up of 18 amino acids. Germline V gives CDR1 LNHDA, CDR2 SQIVND (reference sequence). V trimming: 6 bases; J trimming: 4 bases; junction bases outside the gene matches: 20. The CDR3 protein is CASRGAGQLPFQGTEAFF. The CDR3 coding sequence is TGTGCCAGTAGAGGGGCGGGACAGCTTCCCTTCCAGGGCACTGAAGCTTTCTTT.

The chain is built from TRBV5-1 and TRBJ1-1, with TRBD1 matching 7 bases. With 6 bases clipped from V and 0 bases from J, the junction kept 14 bases outside the gene matches. This CDR3 is built from 17 residues. Germline V gene lookup returns CDR1 SGHRS and CDR2 YFSETQ. CDR3 DNA sequence: TGCGCCAGCAATCGAGGGACAGCAAAAGACCTGAACACTGAAGCTTTCTTT. Translating gives CASNRGTAKDLNTEAFF.

V usage is TRBV7-9 and J usage is TRBJ1-1; the D is unclear. Germline V lookup: CDR1 SEHNR, CDR2 FQNEAQ (reference sequence). The ends were cut back, 5 bases at V and 1 base at J, with 8 bases in the middle. The CDR3 totals 13 residues. The CDR3 sequence: CASSRLGNTEAFF. The CDR3 nucleotides are TGTGCCAGCAGCAGACTGGGGAACACTGAAGCTTTCTTT.

The CDR3 DNA follows: TGTGCCAGCAGCTCACCTAGACAGGGGCACACTGAAGCTTTCTTT. Translating gives CASSSPRQGHTEAFF. This chain joins TRBV7-9 and TRBJ1-1; TRBD1 matches at 8 bases. Germline V gene data show CDR1 as SEHNR and CDR2 as FQNEAQ (reference sequence). This CDR3 is 15 amino acids long. V was pared by 4 bases and J by 3 bases, with 7 bases of the junction left unmatched. Using reference TRBV7-9 and TRBJ1-1 for the parts outside the CDR3, the full variable domain is DTGVSQNPRHKITKRGQNVTFRCDPISEHNRLYWYRQTLGQGPEFLTYFQNEAQLEKSRLLSDRFSAERPKGSFSTLEIQRTEQGDSAMYLCASSSPRQGHTEAFFGQGTRLTVV.

This chain links TRBV6-2 or TRBV6-3 with TRBJ2-3, with 8 nucleotides matching TRBD2. Trimming at V came to 5 bases and at J to 1 base, leaving 2 bases not matched to a gene. The length of the CDR3 is 14 residues. The germline V gene has CDR1 MNHEY and CDR2 SVGEGT. In DNA, the CDR3 is TGTGCCAGCAGTGCGGGAGGCGGCACAGATACGCAGTATTTT. Amino acid sequence: CASSAGGGTDTQYF.

The chain employs TRBV6-5 and TRBJ1-1; D is ambiguous. The CDR3 spans 15 residues. V was trimmed by 0 bases and J by 4 bases, leaving 12 bases between them. CDR1 MNHEY and CDR2 SVGAGI come from the germline V gene. CDR3 in DNA: TGTGCCAGCAGTTACTCGGGTCAGGTGGGCACTGAAGCTTTCTTT. Protein: CASSYSGQVGTEAFF.

The chain couples TRBV25-1 to TRBJ1-3; 7 bases align to TRBD1. Germline CDR1 and CDR2: MGHDK and SYGVNS. The J segment lost 2 bases and the V segment lost 3 bases, leaving 4 bases of the junction unmatched. CDR3 length equals 15 residues. The CDR3 region is CASSDDREAGNTIYF. For the CDR3, the DNA is TGTGCCAGCAGTGACGACAGGGAGGCTGGAAACACCATATATTTT.

The chain links TRBV7-3 to TRBJ2-1; no firm D call. Trimming cost V 4 bases and J 6 bases, with 16 bases left between them. From germline, CDR1 is SGHTA and CDR2 FQGTGA. This CDR3 contains 15 residues. CDR3 amino acids: CASSSVLLPSNEQFF. The CDR3 DNA reads TGTGCCAGCAGCTCTGTACTCCTCCCGAGCAATGAGCAGTTCTTC.

The chain uses TRBV6-5 and TRBJ2-5; D is possibly TRBD1 (6 bases). Germline V CDR1 and CDR2: MNHEY, SVGAGI. The CDR3 is made up of 15 amino acids. V was cut by 4 bases and J by 2 bases, with 14 bases left in between. In DNA, the CDR3 is TGTGCCAGCAGTTCGTTGGGACACTCACAAGAGACCCAGTACTTC. Translated: CASSSLGHSQETQYF.

The rearrangement joins TRBV28 to TRBJ2-3; tentatively, D is TRBD2 (6 bases). V was clipped by 7 bases and J by 11 bases, with 16 bases between them. The V gene's germline CDR1 is MDHEN and CDR2 SYDVKM. The CDR3 loop spans 12 amino acids. The CDR3 DNA reads TGTGCCAGCACCGCGGGACCCCAAGGGCAGTATTTT. It is translated as CASTAGPQGQYF.

In this sample, this clone turned up a few times. The chain is built from TRBV4-1 and TRBJ2-3, with D tentatively TRBD1 (5 bases). The CDR3 contains 15 residues. Trimming removed 0 bases at V and 10 bases at J, with 17 bases between. Looked up from germline, CDR1 is MGHRA and CDR2 is YSYEKL. As DNA, the CDR3 is TGCGCCAGCAGCCAAGACGGCAGGGTCCAGGATGCGCAGTATTTT. Amino acids: CASSQDGRVQDAQYF.

The CDR3 DNA follows: TGTGCCAGCAGTGAATTGGCCGCCGAGCAGTACTTC. Its protein product is CASSELAAEQYF. The chain has TRBV25-1 and TRBJ2-7; D unresolved. The CDR3 loop spans 12 amino acids. V gave up 1 base and J gave up 6 bases, with 7 bases separating them. Germline-derived CDR1 and CDR2 are MGHDK and SYGVNS.

The chain carries TRBV2 and TRBJ1-2; the D gene is possibly TRBD1 (6 bases). The CDR3 has 12 residues. Germline assignment: CDR1 SNHLY and CDR2 FYNNEI. Trimming took 3 bases from V and 8 from J, leaving 10 bases between them. DNA of the CDR3: TGTGCCAGCAGTGATATAGGGGGAGGCTACACCTTC. Encoded protein: CASSDIGGGYTF.

This rearrangement joins TRBV5-4 to TRBJ1-1; D unclear. Germline V gene lookup returns CDR1 SGHNT and CDR2 YYREEE (reference sequence). The CDR3 loop spans 16 amino acids. V was trimmed by 5 bases and J by 1 base, leaving 18 bases between them. CDR3 region: CASSMEGRTRNTEAFF. Written as DNA, the CDR3 is TGTGCCAGCAGTATGGAGGGCAGGACGAGGAACACTGAAGCTTTCTTT.

V and J are TRBV15 and TRBJ2-2; 12 positions match TRBD2. V shed 2 bases, J shed 4 bases, and the junction held 5 bases outside the gene matches. The length of the CDR3 is 17 residues. Germline V gene data show CDR1 as LNHNV and CDR2 as YYDKDF (reference sequence). DNA of the CDR3: TGTGCCACCAGCAGACTAGCGGGAGGGCCGCGCACCGGGGAGCTGTTTTTT. It is translated as CATSRLAGGPRTGELFF.

This clone was picked up one time. The chain carries TRBV5-1 and TRBJ2-1; TRBD2 aligns across 7 bases. With V trimmed by 7 bases and J by 3 bases, 10 bases remained unmatched. Germline V gene data show CDR1 as SGHRS and CDR2 as YFSETQ. The CDR3 has 15 amino acids. DNA of the CDR3: TGCGCCAGCGGCCGGACTGGGGGGGTCTACAATGAGCAGTTCTTC. Its translation: CASGRTGGVYNEQFF.